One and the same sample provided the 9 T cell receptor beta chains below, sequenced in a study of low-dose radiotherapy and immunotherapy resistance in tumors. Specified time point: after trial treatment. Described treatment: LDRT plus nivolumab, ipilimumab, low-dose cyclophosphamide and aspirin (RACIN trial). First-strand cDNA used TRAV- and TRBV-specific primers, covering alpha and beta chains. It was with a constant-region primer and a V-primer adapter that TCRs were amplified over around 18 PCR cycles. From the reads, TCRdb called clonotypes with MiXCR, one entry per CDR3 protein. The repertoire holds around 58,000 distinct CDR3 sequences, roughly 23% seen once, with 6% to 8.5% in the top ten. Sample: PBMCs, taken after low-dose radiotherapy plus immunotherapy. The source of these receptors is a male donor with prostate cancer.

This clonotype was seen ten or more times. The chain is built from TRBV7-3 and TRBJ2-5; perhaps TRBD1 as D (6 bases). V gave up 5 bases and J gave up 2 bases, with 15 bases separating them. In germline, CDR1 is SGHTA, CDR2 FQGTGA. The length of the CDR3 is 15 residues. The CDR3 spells CASSVRGTLQETQYF. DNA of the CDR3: TGTGCCAGCAGCGTAAGGGGGACCCTTCAAGAGACCCAGTACTTC.

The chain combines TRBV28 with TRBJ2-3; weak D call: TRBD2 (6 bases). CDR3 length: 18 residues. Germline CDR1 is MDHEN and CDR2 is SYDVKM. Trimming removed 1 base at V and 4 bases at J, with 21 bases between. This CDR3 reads CASSLYGRFRGTSDTQYF. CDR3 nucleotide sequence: TGTGCCAGCAGTTTATACGGGCGCTTTCGGGGGACCTCAGATACGCAGTATTTT.

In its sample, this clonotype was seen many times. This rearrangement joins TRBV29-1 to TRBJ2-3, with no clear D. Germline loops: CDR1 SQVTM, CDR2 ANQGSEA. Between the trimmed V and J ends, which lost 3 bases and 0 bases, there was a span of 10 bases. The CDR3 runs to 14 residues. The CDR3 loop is CSVDFPSSTDTQYF. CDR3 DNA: TGCAGCGTTGACTTCCCCAGTAGCACAGATACGCAGTATTTT.

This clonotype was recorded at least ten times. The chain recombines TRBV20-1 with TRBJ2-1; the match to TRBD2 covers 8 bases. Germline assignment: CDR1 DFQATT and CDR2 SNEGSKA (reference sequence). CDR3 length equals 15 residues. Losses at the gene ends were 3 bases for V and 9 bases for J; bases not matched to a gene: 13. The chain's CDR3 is CSARGDRAGVAEQFF. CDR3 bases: TGCAGTGCTAGGGGGGACCGAGCGGGAGTAGCTGAGCAGTTCTTC.

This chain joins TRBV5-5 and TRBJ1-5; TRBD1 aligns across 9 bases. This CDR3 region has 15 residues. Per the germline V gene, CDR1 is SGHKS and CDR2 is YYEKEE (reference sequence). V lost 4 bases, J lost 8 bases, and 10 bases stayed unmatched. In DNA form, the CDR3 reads TGTGCCAGCAGCGATGCCGCGACAGGGGGAAAGCCCCAGCATTTT. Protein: CASSDAATGGKPQHF.

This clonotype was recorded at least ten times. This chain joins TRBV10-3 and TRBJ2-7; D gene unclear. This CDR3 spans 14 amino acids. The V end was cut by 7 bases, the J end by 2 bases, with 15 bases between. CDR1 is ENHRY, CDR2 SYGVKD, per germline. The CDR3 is CAIIVETVTYEQYF. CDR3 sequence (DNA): TGTGCCATCATCGTGGAGACGGTAACCTACGAGCAGTACTTC.

The DNA for the CDR3 is TGTGCCAGCAGACGACAGGGGTTAAGCGATGGCTACACCTTC. It yields the protein CASRRQGLSDGYTF. V gene TRBV6-1 combines with J gene TRBJ1-2; the match to TRBD1 covers 8 bases. CDR1 is MNHNS, CDR2 SASEGT, per germline. V gave up 6 bases and J gave up 6 bases; unmatched junction bases: 9. The CDR3 sequence is 14 residues long.

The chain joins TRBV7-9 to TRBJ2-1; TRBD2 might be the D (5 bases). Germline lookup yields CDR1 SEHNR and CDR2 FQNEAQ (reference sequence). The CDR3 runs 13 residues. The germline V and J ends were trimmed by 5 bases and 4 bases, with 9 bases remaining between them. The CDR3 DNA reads TGTGCCAGCAGCCGGACTCCTTACAATGAGCAGTTCTTC. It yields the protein CASSRTPYNEQFF.

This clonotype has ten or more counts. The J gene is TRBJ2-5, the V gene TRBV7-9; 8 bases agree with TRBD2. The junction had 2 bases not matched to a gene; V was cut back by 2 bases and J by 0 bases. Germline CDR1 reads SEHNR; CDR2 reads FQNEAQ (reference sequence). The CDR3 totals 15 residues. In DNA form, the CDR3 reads TGTGCCAGCAGCTTATTAGCGGGGTACCAAGAGACCCAGTACTTC. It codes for CASSLLAGYQETQYF.